Shown below are 4 T cell receptor beta chains from a single sample sequenced in a study of blood T cell repertoires in COVID-19. Here immunoSEQ multiplex PCR was the method, and the copy in TCRdb shows in-frame clones only, minus some. The sample has roughly 200,000 clones, about 85% seen once. Sequencing was carried out using peripheral blood. The receptor set was obtained from a man between 60 and 75 years old with active or convalescent COVID-19.

This chain uses TRBV6-5 with TRBJ1-2; D is possibly TRBD1 (5 bases). Trimming shortened V by 4 bases and J by 8 bases, and 14 bases separated the two germline ends. This CDR3 comprises 13 residues. From germline, CDR1 is MNHEY and CDR2 SVGAGI. CDR3 in DNA: TGTGCCAGCAGTTCTGACAGCCGAGGAGGCTACACCTTC. Residues: CASSSDSRGGYTF.

This chain uses TRBV6-5 with TRBJ2-1, with D maybe TRBD2 (5 bases). CDR3 length: 14 amino acids. The V gene's germline CDR1 is MNHEY and CDR2 SVGAGI. Trimming removed 7 bases at V and 10 bases at J, with 20 bases between. The CDR3 DNA reads as TGTGCCAGCACCGGGGATCGGTTTTTCGGGGAGCAGTTCTTC. Translation gives CASTGDRFFGEQFF.

This chain links TRBV19 with TRBJ2-2; 15 bases map to TRBD2. Germline trimming cut 9 bases from V and 4 bases from J; bases unmatched to any gene: 15. This CDR3 has 19 residues. Germline V CDR1 and CDR2: LNHDA, SQIVND (reference sequence). CDR3 nucleotide sequence: TGTGCCAGCCTGCTTAGGACTAGCGGGGGGGCGTCGGGCACCGGGGAGCTGTTTTTT. It specifies CASLLRTSGGASGTGELFF.

The chain combines TRBV7-9 with TRBJ2-5; D is possibly TRBD1 (5 bases). The CDR3 is 16 amino acids. Trimming pared 5 bases from V and 0 bases from J, leaving 16 bases between. CDR1 is SEHNR and CDR2 is FQNEAQ in the germline V gene (reference sequence). CDR3 nucleotides: TGTGCCAGCAGCCCGGCCAGGGCTACGTACCAAGAGACCCAGTACTTC. Amino acid sequence: CASSPARATYQETQYF.